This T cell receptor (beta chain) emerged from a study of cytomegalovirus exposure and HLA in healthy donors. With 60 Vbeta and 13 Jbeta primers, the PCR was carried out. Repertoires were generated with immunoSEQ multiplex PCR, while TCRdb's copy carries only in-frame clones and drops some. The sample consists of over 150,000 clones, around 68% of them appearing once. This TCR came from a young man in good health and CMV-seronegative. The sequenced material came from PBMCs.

CDR3 loop: CASGRVGSSYNEQFF. CDR3 nucleotide sequence: TGTGCCAGCGGGCGGGTCGGGAGCTCCTACAATGAGCAGTTCTTC. This rearrangement joins TRBV9 to TRBJ2-1; tentative D call: TRBD2 (6 bases). The CDR3 consists of 15 residues. Germline-derived CDR1 and CDR2 are SGDLS and YYNGEE. Trimming took off 7 bases at V and 0 bases at J, with 14 bases between the two ends.